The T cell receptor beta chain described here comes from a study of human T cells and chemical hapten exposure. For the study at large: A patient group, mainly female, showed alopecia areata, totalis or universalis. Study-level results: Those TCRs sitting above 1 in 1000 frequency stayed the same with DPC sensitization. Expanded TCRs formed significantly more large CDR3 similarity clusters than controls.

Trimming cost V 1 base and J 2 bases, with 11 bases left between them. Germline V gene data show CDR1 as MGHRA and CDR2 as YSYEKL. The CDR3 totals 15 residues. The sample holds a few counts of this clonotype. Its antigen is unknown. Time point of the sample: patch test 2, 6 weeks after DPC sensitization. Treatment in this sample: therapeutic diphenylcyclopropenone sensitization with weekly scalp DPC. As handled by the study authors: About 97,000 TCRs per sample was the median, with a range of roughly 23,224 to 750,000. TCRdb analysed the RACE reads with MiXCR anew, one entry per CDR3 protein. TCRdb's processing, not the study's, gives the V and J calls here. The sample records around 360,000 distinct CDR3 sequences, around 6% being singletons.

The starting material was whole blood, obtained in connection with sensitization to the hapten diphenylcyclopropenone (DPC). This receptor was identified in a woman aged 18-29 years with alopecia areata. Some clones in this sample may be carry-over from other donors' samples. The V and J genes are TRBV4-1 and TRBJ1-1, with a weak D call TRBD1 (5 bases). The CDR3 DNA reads TGCGCCAGCAGCCAAGCTCCGGGACCTAACACTGAAGCTTTCTTT. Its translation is CASSQAPGPNTEAFF.